A single sample gave rise to the 5 T cell receptor beta chains below, sequenced in a study of cytomegalovirus exposure and HLA in healthy donors. Repertoires were generated with immunoSEQ multiplex PCR, while TCRdb's copy carries only in-frame clones and drops some. The repertoire holds 150,000 to 200,000 clones, with approximately 86% as singletons. Sequenced input: PBMCs. The receptors come from a man aged 25 to 45 in good health and CMV-seropositive.

The chain joins TRBV18 to TRBJ2-5, with TRBD1 identical over 7 bases. Germline lookup yields CDR1 KGHSH and CDR2 LQKENI. The CDR3 spans 16 residues. With V trimmed by 2 bases and J by 0 bases, 6 bases remained unmatched. The CDR3 coding sequence is TGTGCCAGCTCACCATCCCCGACAGGGTACCAAGAGACCCAGTACTTC. It translates to CASSPSPTGYQETQYF.

The rearrangement uses TRBV19 and TRBJ2-7, with 8 positions matching TRBD1. Looked up from germline, CDR1 is LNHDA and CDR2 is SQIVND (reference sequence). This CDR3 has 13 residues. The trim removed 5 bases at V and 9 bases at J, leaving 9 bases unmatched. The CDR3 is CASSGGQGASQYF. The CDR3 nucleotides read TGTGCCAGTAGTGGTGGACAGGGAGCTTCGCAGTACTTC.

CDR3 DNA: TGTGCCATCAGTGAGATGGGGCAGAATACGCAGTATTTT. Its translation is CAISEMGQNTQYF. The chain combines TRBV10-3 with TRBJ2-3, with a weak D call TRBD1 (5 bases). This CDR3 is 13 amino acids long. Trimming shortened V by 2 bases and J by 7 bases, and 10 bases separated the two germline ends. Looked up from germline, CDR1 is ENHRY and CDR2 is SYGVKD.

As DNA, the CDR3 is TGTGCCATCAGTGAGGCAGGGTATGGCTACACCTTC. Amino acids: CAISEAGYGYTF. This chain joins TRBV10-3 and TRBJ1-2, with D perhaps TRBD1 (5 bases). V was cut by 2 bases and J by 5 bases, with 6 bases left in between. The CDR3 consists of 12 residues. Per the germline V gene, CDR1 is ENHRY and CDR2 is SYGVKD.

The chain joins TRBV7-6 to TRBJ2-3, with TRBD2 matching over 9 bases. The ends lost 2 bases at V and 3 bases at J; junction bases unmatched: 12. The CDR3 totals 18 residues. Germline CDR1 reads SGHVS; CDR2 reads FNYEAQ. CDR3 sequence reads: CASSLSAGGHLRTDTQYF. CDR3 nucleotides: TGTGCCAGCAGCTTATCGGCGGGGGGGCATTTGCGGACAGATACGCAGTATTTT.